This is a list of T cell receptor beta chains from one sample in a study of PD-1 blockade in mismatch repair-deficient tumors. Libraries were prepared by immunoSEQ multiplex PCR; TCRdb keeps only in-frame clonotypes and omits some of them. Of fewer than 100,000 clones listed, over 70% are singletons. This specimen consisted of peripheral blood, obtained 12 weeks after starting pembrolizumab. These receptors were collected from an adult with mismatch repair-deficient cancer. CDR3s include the opening cysteine and the closing phenylalanine or tryptophan. Each record gives: D gene, V gene, J gene, clone size, CDR3 protein, CDR3 DNA. A D gene is named only where the DNA matches it firmly. Clone size is shown for a subset of rows, as once, few, many or a class of expanded clone.

>TRBD2|TRBV5-4|TRBJ2-2|-
CASSSILSGRFAGELFF
TGTGCCAGCAGCTCAATACTTAGCGGGAGATTCGCCGGGGAGCTGTTTTTT
>-|TRBV6-5|TRBJ1-4|-
CASRPGWSNEKLFF
TGTGCCAGCAGACCCGGGTGGTCTAATGAAAAACTGTTTTTT
>TRBD1|TRBV5-8|TRBJ1-4|-
CASSTGDRFNEKLFF
TGTGCCAGCAGCACCGGGGACAGGTTTAATGAAAAACTGTTTTTT
>-|TRBV19|TRBJ2-7|few
CASSIPGSSYEQYF
TGTGCCAGTAGTATACCAGGGAGCTCCTACGAGCAGTACTTC
>-|TRBV7-9|TRBJ1-1|-
CASSLMRARITEAFF
TGTGCCAGCAGCTTAATGCGGGCAAGGATCACTGAAGCTTTCTTT
>-|TRBV7-9|TRBJ1-3|few
CASSKKDRDSGNTIYF
TGTGCCAGCAGCAAAAAGGACAGAGACTCTGGAAACACCATATATTTT
>-|TRBV5-4|TRBJ2-7|-
CASSVIGASYEQYF
TGTGCCAGCAGCGTGATTGGGGCCTCCTACGAGCAGTACTTC
>-|TRBV6-5|TRBJ2-7|-
CASSIRYEQYF
TGTGCCAGCAGTATACGTTACGAGCAGTACTTC
>-|TRBV19|TRBJ1-5|once
CASSITGGNQPQHF
TGTGCCAGTAGTATAACGGGGGGGAATCAGCCCCAGCATTTT
>-|TRBV6-1|TRBJ1-2|-
CASSENFPRRGRHGYTF
TGTGCCAGCAGTGAAAATTTCCCCCGGCGGGGAAGACATGGCTACACCTTC
>TRBD2|TRBV6-1|TRBJ2-1|-
CASLASGSNEQFF
TGTGCCAGCCTGGCTAGCGGGAGCAATGAGCAGTTCTTC
>TRBD2|TRBV29-1|TRBJ2-1|-
CSVEGTSPLNEQFF
TGCAGCGTTGAGGGGACTAGTCCCCTCAATGAGCAGTTCTTC
>-|TRBV19|TRBJ1-2|few
CASSVDRANYGYTF
TGTGCCAGTAGTGTGGACAGAGCTAACTATGGCTACACCTTC
>-|TRBV5-1|TRBJ2-5|-
CASRGSPLATQETQYF
TGCGCCAGCAGGGGGTCCCCGCTGGCCACCCAAGAGACCCAGTACTTC
>TRBD1|TRBV11-3|TRBJ2-7|few
CASSSSGTGSYEQYF
TGTGCCAGCAGCTCATCCGGGACAGGGAGTTACGAGCAGTACTTC
>-|TRBV15|TRBJ1-5|-
CATSREVAANQPQHF
TGTGCCACCAGCAGAGAGGTAGCCGCGAATCAGCCCCAGCATTTT
>TRBD2|TRBV14|TRBJ2-1|-
CASSPGTSRSSYNEQFF
TGTGCCAGCAGCCCAGGGACTAGCCGGAGCTCCTACAATGAGCAGTTCTTC
>TRBD1|TRBV7-9|TRBJ2-1|-
CASSLGDRGSNEQFF
TGTGCCAGCAGCCTGGGGGACAGGGGATCCAATGAGCAGTTCTTC
>-|TRBV5-5|TRBJ2-7|-
CASSFSSMVILSYEQYF
TGTGCCAGCAGCTTCTCGTCTATGGTTATTCTCTCCTACGAGCAGTACTTC
>-|TRBV12-5|TRBJ1-2|-
CASGLATATFYGYTF
TGTGCTAGTGGTTTGGCGACAGCGACCTTCTATGGCTACACCTTC
>-|TRBV6-4|TRBJ2-2|-
CASSGVANTGELFF
TGTGCCAGCAGTGGTGTCGCGAACACCGGGGAGCTGTTTTTT
>-|TRBV2|TRBJ2-7|-
CASTEIYEQYF
TGTGCCAGCACTGAAATCTACGAGCAGTACTTC
>TRBD1|TRBV5-8|TRBJ1-5|-
CASSGTGFNQPQHF
TGTGCCAGCAGCGGGACAGGGTTCAATCAGCCCCAGCATTTT
>-|TRBV7-9|TRBJ2-1|once
CASSPEGIYNEQFF
TGTGCCAGCAGCCCAGAGGGGATTTACAATGAGCAGTTCTTC
>-|TRBV19|TRBJ1-4|few
CASSIARSVANEKLFF
TGTGCCAGTAGTATTGCAAGGTCAGTTGCGAATGAAAAACTGTTTTTT
>-|TRBV5-1|TRBJ2-3|-
CASSLEEVTDTQYF
TGCGCCAGCAGCTTGGAGGAAGTCACAGATACGCAGTATTTT
>TRBD1|TRBV6-5|TRBJ1-5|-
CASSLTGVSNQPQHF
TGTGCCAGCAGCCTAACAGGGGTGAGCAATCAGCCCCAGCATTTT
>TRBD1|TRBV13|TRBJ2-7|-
CASSPSGTALYEQYF
TGTGCCAGCAGCCCCTCCGGGACAGCTCTCTACGAGCAGTACTTC
>-|TRBV5-6|TRBJ1-5|-
CASSETGRNQPQHF
TGTGCCAGCAGCGAAACGGGACGGAATCAGCCCCAGCATTTT
>-|TRBV30|TRBJ2-5|-
CAWSIKSLGGETQYF
TGTGCCTGGAGCATAAAGTCGCTAGGGGGGGAGACCCAGTACTTC
>-|TRBV9|TRBJ2-3|-
CASSVVGTSTDTQYF
TGTGCCAGCAGCGTAGTAGGGACTAGCACAGATACGCAGTATTTT
>-|TRBV20-1|TRBJ2-1|once
CSASAGNEQFF
TGCAGTGCTAGTGCCGGGAATGAGCAGTTCTTC
>TRBD1|TRBV5-1|TRBJ1-4|-
CASSRPGQNEKLFF
TGCGCCAGCAGCCGCCCGGGACAGAATGAAAAACTGTTTTTT
>-|TRBV11-1|TRBJ2-5|-
CASGSWETQYF
TGTGCCAGCGGGAGTTGGGAGACCCAGTACTTC
>-|TRBV7-2|TRBJ1-1|few
CASSLRVATEAFF
TGTGCCAGCAGCTTACGAGTAGCCACTGAAGCTTTCTTT
>TRBD1|TRBV7-9|TRBJ2-2|-
CASSLSPTGGPGELFF
TGTGCCAGCAGCTTATCGCCGACAGGGGGTCCCGGGGAGCTGTTTTTT
>-|TRBV10-3|TRBJ2-6|-
CAINAREVSGANVLTF
TGTGCCATCAACGCCAGGGAGGTGTCTGGGGCCAACGTCCTGACTTTC
>-|TRBV7-6|TRBJ2-2|-
CASSLAGVGTGELFF
TGTGCCAGCAGCTTAGCGGGAGTGGGGACCGGGGAGCTGTTTTTT
>TRBD1|TRBV27|TRBJ2-1|-
CASSLSLGDSYNEQFF
TGTGCCAGCAGTTTATCGCTCGGGGACAGCTACAATGAGCAGTTCTTC
>TRBD1|TRBV11-2|TRBJ1-5|-
CASSLGQGVQPQHF
TGTGCCAGCAGCTTGGGACAGGGCGTTCAGCCCCAGCATTTT
>-|TRBV6-6|TRBJ2-7|-
CASSSPVSTSTYEQYF
TGTGCCAGCAGTTCACCTGTATCGACTAGTACTTACGAGCAGTACTTC
>-|TRBV27|TRBJ2-3|-
CASSLFRGSPDTQYF
TGTGCCAGCAGTTTATTCCGCGGATCCCCAGATACGCAGTATTTT
>-|TRBV27|TRBJ2-2|-
CASNLRGSNTGELFF
TGTGCCAGCAATTTAAGGGGCTCGAACACCGGGGAGCTGTTTTTT
>-|TRBV5-1|TRBJ1-1|-
CASSLSLALNTEAFF
TGCGCCAGCAGCTTGTCCCTAGCCCTGAACACTGAAGCTTTCTTT
>-|TRBV27|TRBJ1-5|few
CATGSNDQPQHF
TGTGCCACCGGATCCAATGATCAGCCCCAGCATTTT
>TRBD1|TRBV7-9|TRBJ1-1|-
CASSPGQGMPGAFF
TGTGCCAGCAGCCCGGGACAGGGGATGCCTGGTGCTTTCTTT
>TRBD1|TRBV27|TRBJ2-1|-
CASSPWTGHNEQFF
TGTGCCAGCAGTCCGTGGACAGGCCACAATGAGCAGTTCTTC
>TRBD2|TRBV5-6|TRBJ2-1|-
CASSEGLAVHNEQFF
TGTGCCAGCAGCGAGGGACTAGCGGTCCACAATGAGCAGTTCTTC
>TRBD2|TRBV7-9|TRBJ2-5|-
CASSLTSGFGETQYF
TGTGCCAGCAGCTTGACTAGCGGGTTTGGAGAGACCCAGTACTTC
>-|TRBV6-1|TRBJ2-6|-
CASSDQVGANVLTF
TGTGCCAGCAGTGACCAGGTTGGGGCCAACGTCCTGACTTTC
>-|TRBV4-1|TRBJ1-1|-
CASSHPYTEAFF
TGCGCCAGCAGCCATCCGTACACTGAAGCTTTCTTT
>TRBD1|TRBV7-2|TRBJ1-3|-
CASSLVGQGGNTIYF
TGTGCCAGCAGCTTAGTGGGACAGGGCGGAAACACCATATATTTT
>-|TRBV7-3|TRBJ2-5|-
CASSPTGTSLQETQYF
TGTGCCAGCAGCCCAACCGGGACGAGCCTTCAAGAGACCCAGTACTTC
>-|TRBV9|TRBJ2-3|-
CASSVGASESTDTQYF
TGTGCCAGCAGCGTAGGGGCTAGCGAGAGCACAGATACGCAGTATTTT
>-|TRBV6-5|TRBJ2-2|-
CASSRNNGELFF
TGTGCCAGCAGCCGTAACAACGGGGAGCTGTTTTTT